The 9 T cell receptor beta chains below were found in one sample sequenced in a study of T-cell memory formation after mild COVID-19. Each CDR3 protein is one row after TCRdb ran MiXCR on the 5' RACE reads. Of 85,000 to 120,000 distinct CDR3 sequences in the sample, about a sixth were seen once. Specimen: PBMCs or a T cell subset sorted from them (not recorded which). The receptors shown here come from an adult woman who had mild COVID-19 (a few samples of this study predate the infection). Cell type and time point are not known.

This clonotype was observed a few times. J is TRBJ1-1 and V is TRBV7-2; D is ambiguous. V was shortened by 4 bases and J by 3 bases, with 6 bases between the two germline ends. Looked up from germline, CDR1 is SGHTA and CDR2 is FQGNSA. CDR3 length: 12 amino acids. In DNA form, the CDR3 reads TGTGCCAGCAGCTGGGTAGACACTGAAGCTTTCTTT. It translates to CASSWVDTEAFF.

The rearrangement uses TRBV20-1 and TRBJ1-2; no reliable D call. The germline CDR1 and CDR2 sequences are DFQATT and SNEGSKA (reference sequence). The ends were cut back, 0 bases at V and 6 bases at J, with 29 bases in the middle. This CDR3 is built from 19 residues. CDR3: CSARERESLRPETRDGYTF. DNA for the CDR3: TGCAGTGCTAGAGAGAGGGAGAGTCTTAGACCGGAAACACGGGATGGCTACACCTTC.

This sequence joins TRBV27 and TRBJ2-7, with a weak D call TRBD1 (5 bases). Trimming removed 7 bases at V and 7 bases at J, with 17 bases between. CDR3 length: 13 amino acids. Germline CDR1 and CDR2: MNHEY and SMNVEV (reference sequence). CDR3 in DNA: TGTGCCAGCACCTTCTCCTGGGGCCAGGAGCAGTACTTC. Amino acids: CASTFSWGQEQYF.

The rearrangement joins TRBV12-3 or TRBV12-4 to TRBJ2-1; 8 nucleotides match TRBD1. The CDR3 length is 17 residues. Unmatched junction bases numbered 11, after V lost 5 bases and J lost 2 bases. DNA for the CDR3: TGTGCCAGCAGTCCTACGTACAGGGGGAGTCCCTACAATGAGCAGTTCTTC. Its protein product is CASSPTYRGSPYNEQFF.

This clonotype was counted only a few times. The rearrangement links TRBV20-1 to TRBJ2-1; 11 nucleotides match TRBD2. The ends lost 3 bases at V and 1 base at J; junction bases unmatched: 11. The CDR3 spans 18 residues. Per the germline V gene, CDR1 is DFQATT and CDR2 is SNEGSKA (reference sequence). CDR3 region: CSARPGLADLQSYNEQFF. The CDR3 DNA follows: TGCAGTGCTAGGCCGGGACTAGCGGACCTCCAATCCTACAATGAGCAGTTCTTC.

This clonotype was found a few times. V is TRBV4-1 and J is TRBJ2-7; 9 bases fit TRBD2. This CDR3 comprises 16 residues. The trim removed 0 bases at V and 2 bases at J, leaving 5 bases unmatched. Germline V gives CDR1 MGHRA, CDR2 YSYEKL. CDR3 loop: CASSQDLQRGAYEQYF. The CDR3 region has the DNA TGCGCCAGCAGCCAAGATCTTCAGCGGGGGGCCTACGAGCAGTACTTC.

This chain uses TRBV5-6 with TRBJ2-1; D is possibly TRBD1 (5 bases). Trimming cost V 0 bases and J 12 bases, with 10 bases left between them. The V gene's germline CDR1 is SGHDT and CDR2 YYEEEE. The CDR3 contains 12 residues. CDR3 residues: CASSLAGQGQFF. CDR3 nucleotide sequence: TGTGCCAGCAGCTTGGCAGGGCAGGGGCAGTTCTTC.

V and J are TRBV12-3 or TRBV12-4 and TRBJ1-1; D is unresolved. Trimming shortened V by 7 bases and J by 2 bases, and 11 bases separated the two germline ends. This CDR3 is 13 amino acids long. Here the CDR3 DNA reads TGTGCCAGCAAGGTTTCAGCTAACACTGAAGCTTTCTTT. Its translation is CASKVSANTEAFF.

The genes are TRBV29-1 and TRBJ2-3, with TRBD1 matching over 9 bases. Trimming took 5 bases from V and 5 from J; bases not matched to a gene: 5. The CDR3 extends over 13 amino acids. Germline CDR1 is SQVTM and CDR2 is ANQGSEA. This chain's CDR3 is CSVPTGGEDTQYF. DNA of the CDR3: TGCAGCGTTCCCACAGGGGGCGAAGATACGCAGTATTTT.